This TCR beta chain was identified during a study of blood T cell repertoires in COVID-19. Study summary: PBMCs, B-cell-depleted T cells, or T cells were the source of the cDNA or gDNA that made up the material.

Under the authors' procedure: Reference gene primer amplification gave nucleated cell count estimates. Libraries were prepared by immunoSEQ multiplex PCR; TCRdb keeps only in-frame clonotypes and omits some of them. The D gene and trimming were derived from the DNA, and the V and J assignments and clone size from that table. The sample contains 250,000 to 350,000 clones, 89% of which appear only once. The V gene lost 6 bases and the J gene lost 8 bases, with 13 bases spanning the gap. This CDR3 contains 13 residues. Germline values: CDR1 MNHEY, CDR2 SMNVEV (reference sequence). The V call is TRBV27, the J call TRBJ1-4; D unresolved. Sequencing was done on a sample of peripheral blood. The origin of this receptor is a woman between 55 and 75 years old with acute or convalescent COVID-19. The DNA for the CDR3 is TGTGCCAGCAGCCACGAGGGTGAGGAAAAACTGTTTTTT. It codes for CASSHEGEEKLFF.